This passage covers 3 T cell receptor beta chains from one sample sequenced in a study of blood T cell repertoires in COVID-19. The protocol was immunoSEQ multiplex PCR, while the TCRdb copy is restricted to in-frame clones and leaves out a portion. This table has a few hundred thousand clones, approximately 85% appearing once. Sequences were obtained from peripheral blood. The receptors here all came from a woman in her forties or fifties with acute or convalescent COVID-19.

The rearrangement joins TRBV28 to TRBJ1-1; a weak D match, TRBD1 (6 bases). The CDR3 consists of 14 residues. Germline V gene lookup returns CDR1 MDHEN and CDR2 SYDVKM. V dropped 5 bases and J dropped 1 base, with 11 bases sitting between them. DNA of the CDR3: TGTGCCAGCAGTACGCAGACAGGGAACACTGAAGCTTTCTTT. This gives the protein CASSTQTGNTEAFF.

This clone was observed once. The V call is TRBV29-1, the J call TRBJ2-3, with D possibly being TRBD2 (7 bases). Germline CDR1 SQVTM, CDR2 ANQGSEA. The CDR3 consists of 15 residues. Between the trimmed V and J ends, which lost 4 bases and 1 base, there was a span of 15 bases. The CDR3 region is CSVVGWEGGTDTQYF. In DNA, the CDR3 is TGCAGCGTTGTTGGGTGGGAGGGGGGCACAGATACGCAGTATTTT.

The chain uses TRBV21-1 and TRBJ1-5; the table names TRBD1, a call not compared with the DNA. TRBV21-1 is a pseudogene. The CDR3 runs to 17 residues. CDR3 bases: TGTGCCAGCAGCTTCCGGGACAATGGCATGGTGTCTAAACCCCAGCATTTT. This gives the protein CASSFRDNGMVSKPQHF.